The 3 T cell receptor beta chains presented below share a single source sample, sequenced in a study of T cell repertoires in cytomegalovirus infection. Their antigens are not known. Using its own MiXCR run on the reads, TCRdb lists one record per CDR3 protein. This table has approximately 500,000 distinct CDR3 sequences, 25% to 35% appearing once. The specimen comprised cultured PBMCs, sampled from culture after CMV antigen stimulation. The receptors were sampled from a human donor in good health (CMV status not recorded). Some clones in this sample may be carry-over from other donors' samples.

Only a few counts were recorded for this clonotype. The chain has TRBV7-3 and TRBJ2-1, with 14 bases fitting TRBD2. The CDR3 is 16 residues long. After removal of 2 bases from V and 10 bases from J, the junction contained 7 bases not matched to a gene. Germline V gene data show CDR1 as SGHTA and CDR2 as FQGTGA. CDR3 bases: TGTGCCAGCAGCTTACCGGGACTAGCGGGAGTGGAAGAGCAGTTCTTC. Translating gives CASSLPGLAGVEEQFF.

The chain has TRBV27 and TRBJ2-7, with D unresolved. V lost 4 bases and J 5 bases, leaving 6 bases between the germline ends. This CDR3 spans 11 amino acids. The V gene's germline CDR1 is MNHEY and CDR2 SMNVEV (reference sequence). Here the CDR3 reads CASSSWNEQYF. The CDR3 nucleotides are TGTGCCAGCAGTTCGTGGAACGAGCAGTACTTC.

The J gene is TRBJ2-1, the V gene TRBV29-1; D remains ambiguous. CDR1 SQVTM and CDR2 ANQGSEA come from the germline V gene. Trimming removed 5 bases at V and 6 bases at J, with 5 bases between. This CDR3 has 10 amino acids. This CDR3 reads CSVSINEQFF. CDR3 nucleotide sequence: TGCAGCGTTAGCATCAATGAGCAGTTCTTC.